Listed below are T cell receptor beta chains from one sample, sequenced in a study of T cells after yellow fever vaccination. In TCRdb, the 5' RACE reads were re-called with MiXCR into one record per CDR3 protein. The profile shows approximately 510,000 distinct CDR3 sequences, 21% of them singletons. Sequencing was performed on PBMCs, taken more than 20 days after the first yellow fever vaccination. These receptors came from a man younger than 35 who received the YFV17D yellow fever vaccine. Both conserved end residues are part of each CDR3. A D gene is named only where the DNA matches it firmly. Some rows mark clone size as missing; the rest say once, few, many or name a class of expanded clone.

abundance	d_gene	v_gene	j_gene	CDR3nt	CDR3aa
once	NA	TRBV13	TRBJ2-3	TGTGCCAGCTGCCCAAGCAGAGAAATGGTGGATACGCAGTATTTT	CASCPSREMVDTQYF
NA	NA	TRBV7-8	TRBJ1-5	TGTGCCAGCAGCTCCCAGGGGTCGGAATCCGGCAATCAGCCCCAGCATTTT	CASSSQGSESGNQPQHF
NA	TRBD2	TRBV6-5	TRBJ2-3	TGTGCCAGCAGTTACTCGATCCCACCGCGGGGGGCAAATTCTATCGGGCAGTATTTT	CASSYSIPPRGANSIGQYF
few	NA	TRBV11-2	TRBJ2-2	TGTGCCAGCAGCCCAAGGGAGGAACGGACCGGGGAGCTGTTTTTT	CASSPREERTGELFF
many	NA	TRBV27	TRBJ1-1	TGTGCCAGCAGTCCGACCTTGGGGGGGGGAGCTTTCTTT	CASSPTLGGGAFF
NA	TRBD2	TRBV20-1	TRBJ2-3	TGCAGTGCTAGAGGCCCGGGACTAGTCGGCCCAGATACGCAGTATTTT	CSARGPGLVGPDTQYF
NA	TRBD1	TRBV5-1	TRBJ1-4	TGCGCCAGCAGCTTGGTGGGGACAGGGAATGAAAAACTGTTTTTT	CASSLVGTGNEKLFF
many	NA	TRBV4-1	TRBJ1-5	TGCGCCAGCAGCCAAGTAGCGGACGAAAATCAGCCCCAGCATTTT	CASSQVADENQPQHF
NA	TRBD2	TRBV5-1	TRBJ2-7	TGCGCCAGCAGCTTGGGACTAGCTGGATTTTCCGAGCAGTACTTC	CASSLGLAGFSEQYF
few	TRBD1	TRBV12-3/TRBV12-4	TRBJ2-1	TGTGCCAGCAGTATCGGACAGGGGTGGAATGAGCAGTTCTTC	CASSIGQGWNEQFF
few	NA	TRBV5-1	TRBJ1-1	TGCGCCAGCATTGGAGTAACTGAAGCTTTCTTT	CASIGVTEAFF
NA	TRBD2	TRBV10-3	TRBJ2-1	TGTGCCTCACGAGGGGGGGCGGGGGGAGGCGGCTCCTACAATGAGCAGTTCTTC	CASRGGAGGGGSYNEQFF
NA	NA	TRBV10-3	TRBJ1-1	TGTGCCATCGGCAGGGCGGACACTGAAGCTTTCTTT	CAIGRADTEAFF
few	NA	TRBV3-1	TRBJ1-6	TGTGCCAGCAGCCAAGAGGGGTTCGCCTATAATTCACCCCTCCACTTT	CASSQEGFAYNSPLHF
few	TRBD1	TRBV6-2/TRBV6-3	TRBJ1-5	TGTGCCAGCAGTTACGGGACAGGGATCAATCAGCCCCAGCATTTT	CASSYGTGINQPQHF
few	NA	TRBV3-1	TRBJ2-3	TGTGCCAGCAGCCAAGAGTACTTCCCAGATACGCAGTATTTT	CASSQEYFPDTQYF
few	TRBD1	TRBV6-1	TRBJ2-5	TGTGCCAGCAGCATTGACAGGGTCGGGACCCAGTACTTC	CASSIDRVGTQYF
NA	NA	TRBV5-1	TRBJ2-1	TGCGCCAGCAGCTTGGAGTACCATGAGCAGTTCTTC	CASSLEYHEQFF
few	NA	TRBV12-5	TRBJ2-7	TGTGCTAGCAGAGTTAGCTCCTACGAGCAGTACTTC	CASRVSSYEQYF
NA	TRBD1	TRBV6-5	TRBJ2-7	TGTGCCAGCAGTTTTACAGGGGCGACCCTGAGGTCCTACGAGCAGTACTTC	CASSFTGATLRSYEQYF
NA	NA	TRBV5-1	TRBJ1-5	TGCGCCAGCAGCCTCGGAACAGGTTCGGGGCAGCCCCAGCATTTT	CASSLGTGSGQPQHF
NA	NA	TRBV5-1	TRBJ2-2	TGCGCCAGCAGCTCGGTAGACCCGAACACCGGGGAGCTGTTTTTT	CASSSVDPNTGELFF
NA	NA	TRBV4-1	TRBJ1-4	TGCGCCAGCAGCCAAGGCGTCAGGGACCTTAATGAAAAACTGTTTTTT	CASSQGVRDLNEKLFF
few	TRBD1	TRBV19	TRBJ1-1	TGTGCCAGTAGTATAGAAATAACAGGGGGCCGCGCTTTCTTT	CASSIEITGGRAFF
NA	NA	TRBV7-8	TRBJ2-2	TGTGCCAGCAGCTGGGCTTTGAGCGCCGGGGAGCTGTTTTTT	CASSWALSAGELFF
few	NA	TRBV29-1	TRBJ2-1	TGCAGCGTTCGGGACGTCGCCGAGCAGTTCTTC	CSVRDVAEQFF
few	NA	TRBV20-1	TRBJ2-1	TGCAGTGCTAGAAACTTCAGACAGAACAATGATGAGCAGTTCTTC	CSARNFRQNNDEQFF